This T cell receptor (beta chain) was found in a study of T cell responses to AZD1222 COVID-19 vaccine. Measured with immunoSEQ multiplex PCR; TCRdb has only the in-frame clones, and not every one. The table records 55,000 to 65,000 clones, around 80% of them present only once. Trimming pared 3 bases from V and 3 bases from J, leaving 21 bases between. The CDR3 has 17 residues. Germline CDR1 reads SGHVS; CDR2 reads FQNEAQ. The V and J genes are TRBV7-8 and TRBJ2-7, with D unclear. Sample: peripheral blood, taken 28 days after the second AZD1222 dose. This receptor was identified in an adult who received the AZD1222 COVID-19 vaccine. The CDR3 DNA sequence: TGTGCCAGCAGCTTTAATCTCCCCGACGGGTTTCACTACGAGCAGTACTTC. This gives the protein CASSFNLPDGFHYEQYF.